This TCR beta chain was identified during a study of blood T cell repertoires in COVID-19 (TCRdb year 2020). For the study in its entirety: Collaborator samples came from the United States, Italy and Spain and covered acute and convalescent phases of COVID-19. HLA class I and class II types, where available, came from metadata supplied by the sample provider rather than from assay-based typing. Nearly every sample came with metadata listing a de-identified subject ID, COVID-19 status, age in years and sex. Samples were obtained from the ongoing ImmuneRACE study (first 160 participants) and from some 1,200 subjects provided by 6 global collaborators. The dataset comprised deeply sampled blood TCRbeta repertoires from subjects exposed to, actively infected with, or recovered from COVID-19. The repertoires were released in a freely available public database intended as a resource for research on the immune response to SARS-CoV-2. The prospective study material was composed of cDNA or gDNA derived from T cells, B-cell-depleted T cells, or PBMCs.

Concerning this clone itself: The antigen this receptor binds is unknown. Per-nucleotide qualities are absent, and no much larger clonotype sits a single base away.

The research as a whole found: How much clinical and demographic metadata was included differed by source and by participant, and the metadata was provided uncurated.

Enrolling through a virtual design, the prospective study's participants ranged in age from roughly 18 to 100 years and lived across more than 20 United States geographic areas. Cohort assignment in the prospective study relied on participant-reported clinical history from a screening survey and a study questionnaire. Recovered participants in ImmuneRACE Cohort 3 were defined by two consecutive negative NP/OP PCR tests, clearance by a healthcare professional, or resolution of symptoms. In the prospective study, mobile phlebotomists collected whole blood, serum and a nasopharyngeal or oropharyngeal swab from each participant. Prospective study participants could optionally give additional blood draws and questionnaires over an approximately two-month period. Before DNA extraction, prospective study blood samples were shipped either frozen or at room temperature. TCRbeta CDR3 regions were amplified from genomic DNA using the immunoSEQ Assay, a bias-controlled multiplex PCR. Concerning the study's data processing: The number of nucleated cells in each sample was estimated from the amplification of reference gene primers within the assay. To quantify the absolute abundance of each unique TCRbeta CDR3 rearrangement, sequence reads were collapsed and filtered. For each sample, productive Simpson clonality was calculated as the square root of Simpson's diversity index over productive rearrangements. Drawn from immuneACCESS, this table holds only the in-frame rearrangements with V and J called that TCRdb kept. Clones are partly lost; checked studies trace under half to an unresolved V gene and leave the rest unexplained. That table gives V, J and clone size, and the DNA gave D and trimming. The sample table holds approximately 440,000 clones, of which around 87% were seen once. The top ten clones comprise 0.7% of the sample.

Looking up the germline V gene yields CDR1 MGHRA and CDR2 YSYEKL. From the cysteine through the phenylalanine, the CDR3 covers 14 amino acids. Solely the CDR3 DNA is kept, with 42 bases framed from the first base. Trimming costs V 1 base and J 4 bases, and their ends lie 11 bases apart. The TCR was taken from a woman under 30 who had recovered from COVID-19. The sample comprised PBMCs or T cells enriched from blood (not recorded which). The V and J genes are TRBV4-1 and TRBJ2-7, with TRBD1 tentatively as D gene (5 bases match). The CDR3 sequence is CASSQGGSPYEQYF. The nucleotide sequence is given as TGCGCCAGCAGCCAAGGGGGCAGCCCGTACGAGCAGTACTTC.